This T cell receptor beta chain was observed in a study of OX40 agonist ivuxolimab in advanced cancers. Libraries were prepared by immunoSEQ multiplex PCR; TCRdb keeps only in-frame clonotypes and omits some of them. The sample has about 77,000 clones; roughly 91% are singletons. The cohort excluded patients with autoimmune disease history or systemic immunosuppression. Researchers took blood at baseline, on cycle 4 day 1, and on cycle 7 day 1. V was pared by 1 base and J by 3 bases, with 13 bases of the junction left unmatched. The CDR3 runs 18 residues. Germline-derived CDR1 and CDR2 are MGHRA and YSYEKL. A note on this clone: Its specificity is not known.

Study observations and caveats: Partial responders receiving 0.1-3.0 mg/kg showed among the lowest clonal expansion. With doses of 0.1 to 3.0 mg/kg, CD4+ and CD8+ blood T cells had undergone clonal expansion by week 6.

The sample here was CD4+ or CD8+ T cells sorted from blood, taken in a trial of the OX40 agonist ivuxolimab. The origin of this receptor is an adult with an advanced solid tumor such as melanoma, head and neck, liver or kidney cancer. J is TRBJ2-5 and V is TRBV4-1; 8 nucleotides line up with TRBD2. CDR3 region: CASSQGLSGGAVEETQYF. The DNA for the CDR3 is TGCGCCAGCAGCCAAGGATTATCGGGGGGGGCTGTAGAAGAGACCCAGTACTTC.